The 15 T cell receptor beta chains reported below all come from one sample, sequenced in a study of T cell changes during pregnancy in multiple sclerosis. The protocol was immunoSEQ multiplex PCR, while the TCRdb copy is restricted to in-frame clones and leaves out a portion. The repertoire holds about 77,000 clones, 70% to 90% seen once, with approximately 2% in the top ten. The sequencing here drew on peripheral blood, taken before pregnancy. The receptor source for this set is a female donor with multiple sclerosis, enrolled in a pregnancy study.

J is TRBJ2-3 and V is TRBV29-1; TRBD2 is a possible D gene (7 bases). Trimming cost V 5 bases and J 6 bases, with 18 bases left between them. The germline V gene has CDR1 SQVTM and CDR2 ANQGSEA. The CDR3 totals 14 residues. CDR3 bases: TGCAGCGTTCCCGCGGCGGGGGCCTTGGATACGCAGTATTTT. Amino acid sequence: CSVPAAGALDTQYF.

This clone was detected a few times. The genes are TRBV21-1 and TRBJ1-1. TRBV21-1 is an annotated pseudogene. The CDR3 is 13 amino acids. The CDR3 here is CASSKVVNTEAFF. CDR3 nucleotides: TGTGCCAGCAGCAAAGTAGTGAACACTGAAGCTTTCTTT.

This chain links TRBV7-2 with TRBJ2-2; 14 bases fit TRBD2. The V segment lost 5 bases and the J segment 7 bases; nucleotides outside the gene matches: 15. Germline loops: CDR1 SGHTA, CDR2 FQGNSA. The CDR3 has 19 amino acids. DNA of the CDR3: TGTGCCAGCAGCCCGCCCATCGAGGGACTAGCGGGGGAAGGCGGGGAGCTGTTTTTT. Translation gives CASSPPIEGLAGEGGELFF.

CDR3 protein: CASSQHRLMGKNTEAFF. In DNA form, the CDR3 reads TGCGCCAGCAGCCAGCACAGGTTAATGGGGAAGAACACTGAAGCTTTCTTT. The chain uses TRBV4-1 and TRBJ1-1; the D gene is possibly TRBD1 (5 bases). CDR3 length: 17 amino acids. Germline CDR1 reads MGHRA; CDR2 reads YSYEKL. V was pared by 3 bases and J by 1 base, with 18 bases between.

This clone showed up just a few times. The chain combines TRBV7-6 with TRBJ1-1; 9 nucleotides line up with TRBD1. This CDR3 region has 15 residues. The germline CDR1 and CDR2 sequences are SGHVS and FNYEAQ. The V segment lost 5 bases and the J segment 4 bases; nucleotides outside the gene matches: 8. The CDR3 region is CASSITGTGLTEAFF. Written as DNA, the CDR3 is TGTGCCAGCAGCATTACCGGGACAGGGCTCACTGAAGCTTTCTTT.

V and J are TRBV4-3 and TRBJ2-5, with 7 bases that match TRBD1. The CDR3 has 15 amino acids. In germline, CDR1 is LGHNA, CDR2 YSLEER. The V gene end was trimmed by 4 bases and the J gene end by 5 bases; junction bases not matched to a gene: 10. The DNA of the CDR3 is TGCGCCAGCAGCCCTTACAACAGGGGTTCGGAGACCCAGTACTTC. Its translation: CASSPYNRGSETQYF.

The chain uses TRBV2 and TRBJ1-1, with D possibly being TRBD1 (6 bases). This CDR3 comprises 13 residues. V lost 11 bases to trimming and J lost 6 bases, with 19 bases between them. CDR1 and CDR2 (germline): SNHLY, FYNNEI. CDR3 sequence (DNA): TGTGCCCTCCGGGACACTCGAACGGCTGAAGCTTTCTTT. Translated, it gives CALRDTRTAEAFF.

The chain couples TRBV5-6 to TRBJ2-1, with 9 nucleotides matching TRBD2. V dropped 3 bases and J dropped 6; count of bases not matched to a gene: 7. Germline V gives CDR1 SGHDT, CDR2 YYEEEE. The CDR3 is 15 residues long. CDR3: CASSWAGGPGNEQFF. The CDR3, as DNA: TGTGCCAGCAGCTGGGCGGGGGGGCCAGGCAATGAGCAGTTCTTC. The complete variable domain, with remaining parts taken from reference TRBV5-6 and TRBJ2-1, reads DAGVTQSPTHLIKTRGQQVTLRCSPKSGHDTVSWYQQALGQGPQFIFQYYEEEERQRGNFPDRFSGHQFPNYSSELNVNALLLGDSALYLCASSWAGGPGNEQFFGPGTRLTVL.

The V and J genes are TRBV5-4 and TRBJ2-1; 16 bases agree with TRBD2. Germline assignment: CDR1 SGHNT and CDR2 YYREEE (reference sequence). The CDR3 totals 16 residues. V lost 3 bases to trimming and J lost 4 bases; unmatched junction nucleotides: 1. CDR3 region: CASSSGLAGGYNEQFF. Here the CDR3 DNA reads TGTGCCAGCAGCTCGGGACTAGCGGGGGGGTACAATGAGCAGTTCTTC.

The genes are TRBV5-6 and TRBJ2-3; tentative D call: TRBD2 (6 bases). This CDR3 is 16 amino acids long. Trimming removed 4 bases at V and 1 base at J, with 16 bases between. Germline CDR1 SGHDT, CDR2 YYEEEE. The chain's CDR3 is CASSMGLPGGTDTQYF. DNA of the CDR3: TGTGCCAGCAGCATGGGACTGCCCGGGGGCACAGATACGCAGTATTTT.

This chain links TRBV4-3 with TRBJ2-1; TRBD2 is a possible D gene (6 bases). Germline V gene lookup returns CDR1 LGHNA and CDR2 YSLEER. The CDR3 totals 14 residues. V was trimmed by 1 base and J by 4 bases, leaving 8 bases between them. The CDR3 DNA is TGCGCCAGCAGCCAAGCGGGAGTTTACAATGAGCAGTTCTTC. Protein product: CASSQAGVYNEQFF.

The chain links TRBV12-5 to TRBJ2-5, with 8 bases fitting TRBD2. There are 15 residues in the CDR3. Germline lookup yields CDR1 LGHNT and CDR2 FRNRAP. V was pared by 1 base and J by 4 bases, with 5 bases of the junction left unmatched. CDR3 sequence: CASGLGGLAGETQYF. Written as DNA, the CDR3 is TGTGCTAGTGGTTTGGGCGGACTAGCTGGAGAGACCCAGTACTTC.

The chain employs TRBV19 and TRBJ1-2; possible D gene TRBD1, 5 bases. Looked up from germline, CDR1 is LNHDA and CDR2 is SQIVND (reference sequence). The CDR3 is 18 residues long. The V end was cut by 4 bases, the J end by 1 base, with 22 bases between. In nucleotides, the CDR3 is TGTGCCAGTAGTACCCGGATCCACCAAGCCGGGGGTAACTATGGCTACACCTTC. As protein: CASSTRIHQAGGNYGYTF. Variable domain in full (rest from reference TRBV19 and TRBJ1-2): DGGITQSPKYLFRKEGQNVTLSCEQNLNHDAMYWYRQDPGQGLRLIYYSQIVNDFQKGDIAEGYSVSREKKESFPLTVTSAQKNPTAFYLCASSTRIHQAGGNYGYTFGSGTRLTVV.

V and J are TRBV15 and TRBJ2-7; 9 positions match TRBD2. The germline V gene encodes CDR1 LNHNV and CDR2 YYDKDF (reference sequence). This CDR3 comprises 17 residues. With V trimmed by 4 bases and J by 1 base, 11 bases remained unmatched. The CDR3 DNA reads as TGTGCCACCAGCAAGACGGCGCGGGGGGGTATTTCCTACGAGCAGTACTTC. Translation gives CATSKTARGGISYEQYF.

The chain has TRBV19 and TRBJ2-7; 8 nucleotides line up with TRBD1. The CDR3 loop spans 14 amino acids. The V segment lost 4 bases and the J segment 6 bases; nucleotides outside the gene matches: 8. Germline CDR1 LNHDA, CDR2 SQIVND (reference sequence). The CDR3 region has the DNA TGTGCCAGTAGTAAACAGGGGGGAGGCGGCGAGCAGTACTTC. It encodes CASSKQGGGGEQYF.